These 31 T cell receptor beta chains originate from one sample sequenced in a study of T cell changes during pregnancy in multiple sclerosis (dated by TCRdb to the late 2010s). Library preparation was by the immunoSEQ multiplex PCR assay. Imported from immuneACCESS, the table was reduced by TCRdb to in-frame sequences with V and J called. These copies leave out some clones; in studies compared against another copy, an unresolved V gene accounts for under half, and the cause of the remainder is not known. The sample yields 50,000 or so clones; over 80% were counted once. The top ten hold 0.5% to 0.6% of the sample. The source material was CD4+ T cells from peripheral blood mononuclear cells, sampled after pregnancy. These receptors were taken from a female donor with multiple sclerosis, enrolled in a pregnancy study.

This chain links TRBV7-8 with TRBJ2-7; TRBD1 aligns across 7 bases. From germline, CDR1 is SGHVS and CDR2 FQNEAQ. The CDR3 consists of 14 residues. V gave up 4 bases and J gave up 0 bases; unmatched junction bases: 3. The CDR3: CASSSQGNSYEQYF. For the CDR3, the DNA is TGTGCCAGCAGCTCACAGGGGAACTCCTACGAGCAGTACTTC.

The rearrangement uses TRBV11-1 and TRBJ2-7; TRBD1 matches at 10 bases. CDR1 and CDR2 (germline): SGHAT, FQDESV (reference sequence). The CDR3 runs 18 residues. V dropped 5 bases and J dropped 5; count of bases not matched to a gene: 18. The CDR3 loop reads CASSLDRGGRLSPHEQYF. The CDR3 nucleotides are TGTGCCAGCAGCCTGGACAGGGGGGGGCGATTGTCTCCCCACGAGCAGTACTTC.

The rearrangement uses TRBV5-1 and TRBJ2-5, with D maybe TRBD2 (6 bases). This CDR3 has 14 residues. Germline V gives CDR1 SGHRS, CDR2 YFSETQ. The ends were cut back, 2 bases at V and 2 bases at J, with 10 bases in the middle. The CDR3 is CASSFSGVQETQYF. CDR3 sequence (DNA): TGCGCCAGCAGCTTCTCGGGGGTTCAAGAGACCCAGTACTTC.

The chain couples TRBV5-4 to TRBJ2-3; 8 bases agree with TRBD1. Trimming at V came to 2 bases and at J to 0 bases, leaving 8 bases not matched to a gene. CDR1 is SGHNT and CDR2 is YYREEE in the germline V gene (reference sequence). The CDR3 contains 17 residues. The CDR3 spells CASSFVRGRGSTDTQYF. CDR3 sequence (DNA): TGTGCCAGCAGCTTTGTCAGGGGGCGGGGAAGCACAGATACGCAGTATTTT.

This chain connects TRBV7-9 to TRBJ2-1; D remains ambiguous. The V end was cut by 6 bases, the J end by 2 bases, with 17 bases between. This CDR3 contains 16 residues. CDR1 and CDR2 from the germline V gene are SEHNR and FQNEAQ (reference sequence). DNA of the CDR3: TGTGCCAGCAGGCAAGACATCTCGATGCCCTACAATGAGCAGTTCTTC. It specifies CASRQDISMPYNEQFF.

This chain connects TRBV27 to TRBJ1-4, with D perhaps matching TRBD1 (5 bases). Germline CDR1 is MNHEY and CDR2 is SMNVEV (reference sequence). Deletions cut 2 bases from V and 7 bases from J, with 14 bases between. The CDR3 is made up of 15 amino acids. As DNA, the CDR3 is TGTGCCAGCAGTTTAAGGGGACTCTCGGGTGAAAAACTGTTTTTT. As protein: CASSLRGLSGEKLFF.

The J gene is TRBJ1-4, the V gene TRBV28, with a possible D match to TRBD1 (5 bases). The length of the CDR3 is 17 residues. Deletions cut 1 base from V and 0 bases from J, with 12 bases between. The germline CDR1 and CDR2 sequences are MDHEN and SYDVKM. In nucleotides, the CDR3 is TGTGCCAGCAGTTTATTCTTCAGGGTTGCAACTAATGAAAAACTGTTTTTT. Translating it yields CASSLFFRVATNEKLFF.

V is TRBV25-1 and J is TRBJ1-4; maybe TRBD1 (6 bases). Trimming shortened V by 3 bases and J by 8 bases, and 19 bases separated the two germline ends. The germline CDR1 and CDR2 sequences are MGHDK and SYGVNS. The CDR3 runs 16 residues. DNA for the CDR3: TGTGCCAGCAGTGATTCCTGGGGGGGCCGTGGGGAAAAACTGTTTTTT. Translating it yields CASSDSWGGRGEKLFF.

The gene calls are TRBV7-2 and TRBJ1-3, with D tentatively TRBD1 (5 bases). The CDR3 is 16 residues long. V lost 0 bases and J lost 3, with 12 bases in between. The germline CDR1 and CDR2 sequences are SGHTA and FQGNSA. CDR3 protein: CASSLARVKGGNTIYF. CDR3 nucleotide sequence: TGTGCCAGCAGCTTAGCCAGGGTTAAAGGTGGAAACACCATATATTTT.

The chain is built from TRBV6-5 and TRBJ1-5, with no clear D. V dropped 4 bases and J dropped 1 base, with 8 bases sitting between them. Per the germline V gene, CDR1 is MNHEY and CDR2 is SVGAGI. The CDR3 loop spans 14 amino acids. CDR3 in amino acids: CASSSGASNQPQHF. The CDR3 DNA is TGTGCCAGCAGTTCCGGAGCGAGCAATCAGCCCCAGCATTTT.

The chain employs TRBV19 and TRBJ2-1; possibly TRBD2 for D (6 bases). The V end lost 4 bases, the J end lost 8 bases, and 15 bases lay between the germline ends. There are 14 residues in the CDR3. CDR1 LNHDA and CDR2 SQIVND come from the germline V gene (reference sequence). CDR3 DNA sequence: TGTGCCAGTAGTAATCCGGGAGTCAAGTATGAGCAGTTCTTC. Its translation is CASSNPGVKYEQFF.

This sequence joins TRBV6-5 and TRBJ2-1, with a tentative D call TRBD2 (6 bases). The CDR3 covers 14 residues. Trimming left V 9 bases short and J 0 bases short, with 12 bases between. Germline V gene sequence: CDR1 MNHEY, CDR2 SVGAGI. The CDR3 region has the DNA TGTGCCAGATTGCCGGGACTCTCCTACAATGAGCAGTTCTTC. This sequence encodes CARLPGLSYNEQFF.

The rearrangement uses TRBV11-2 and TRBJ2-6, with 10 positions matching TRBD2. CDR1 and CDR2 (germline): SGHAT, FQNNGV. Losses at the gene ends were 5 bases for V and 0 bases for J; bases not matched to a gene: 10. The length of the CDR3 is 19 residues. CDR3 DNA sequence: TGTGCCAGCAGCCCCAGCGGACTAGCGGAATTCTCTGGGGCCAACGTCCTGACTTTC. Its protein is CASSPSGLAEFSGANVLTF.

V is TRBV25-1 and J is TRBJ2-7, with a tentative D call TRBD2 (6 bases). The CDR3 covers 15 residues. V lost 0 bases and J lost 4, with 13 bases in between. Germline V CDR1 and CDR2: MGHDK, SYGVNS. CDR3: CASSEYRRGRYEQYF. DNA for the CDR3: TGTGCCAGCAGTGAATATCGGAGGGGCAGATACGAGCAGTACTTC.

This sequence joins TRBV6-5 and TRBJ1-5, with no clear D. Germline CDR1 MNHEY, CDR2 SVGAGI. This CDR3 region has 12 residues. The ends were cut back, 4 bases at V and 9 bases at J, with 10 bases in the middle. In nucleotides, the CDR3 is TGTGCCAGCAGTTCAATGGCGGGGCCCCAGCATTTT. Translating gives CASSSMAGPQHF.

This chain uses TRBV2 with TRBJ1-5; D gene uncertain. The CDR3 is 15 residues long. Deletions cut 8 bases from V and 7 bases from J, with 21 bases between. Looked up from germline, CDR1 is SNHLY and CDR2 is FYNNEI. The CDR3 nucleotides are TGTGCCAGCCAAATGTCGATCCTACCTCGGCAGCCCCAGCATTTT. As protein: CASQMSILPRQPQHF.

The chain couples TRBV7-6 to TRBJ1-3; the match to TRBD1 covers 7 bases. V shed 4 bases and J 3 bases; nucleotides not matched to a gene: 6. CDR3 length: 15 residues. Germline-derived CDR1 and CDR2 are SGHVS and FNYEAQ. DNA of the CDR3: TGTGCCAGCAGCTCGACCACAGGGGTTGGAAACACCATATATTTT. It codes for CASSSTTGVGNTIYF.

V gene TRBV11-3 combines with J gene TRBJ2-2, with 10 bases fitting TRBD2. The germline CDR1 and CDR2 sequences are SGHNT and YENEEA. The CDR3 extends over 16 amino acids. J was trimmed by 4 bases and V by 6 bases; bases with no gene match: 8. CDR3 sequence: CASRRTSGGSTGELFF. DNA for the CDR3: TGTGCCAGCAGGCGGACTAGCGGAGGGTCCACCGGGGAGCTGTTTTTT.

V is TRBV5-1 and J is TRBJ1-1; 9 nucleotides line up with TRBD1. Per germline, CDR1 SGHRS and CDR2 YFSETQ. This CDR3 region has 14 residues. V trimming: 4 bases; J trimming: 5 bases; junction bases outside the gene matches: 6. In DNA, the CDR3 is TGCGCCAGCAGCGTGAAGGGACAGGGTACTGAAGCTTTCTTT. Translation: CASSVKGQGTEAFF.

V usage is TRBV11-3 and J usage is TRBJ2-7; unclear D gene. The CDR3 length is 16 residues. The V gene lost 8 bases and the J gene lost 1 base, with 21 bases spanning the gap. The germline V gene has CDR1 SGHNT and CDR2 YENEEA. CDR3 amino acids: CASALATATTSYEQYF. The CDR3 coding sequence is TGTGCCAGCGCGTTGGCTACCGCGACAACTTCCTACGAGCAGTACTTC.

This clone was counted once. The chain has TRBV4-1 and TRBJ1-2, with D possibly being TRBD1 (6 bases). From germline, CDR1 is MGHRA and CDR2 YSYEKL. The CDR3 sequence is 14 residues long. V lost 4 bases and J lost 7, with 16 bases in between. The CDR3 protein is CASSLQGLELGYTF. CDR3 DNA sequence: TGCGCCAGCAGCCTTCAGGGGCTGGAGCTTGGCTACACCTTC.

This clone has a handful of counts. V gene TRBV28 combines with J gene TRBJ2-5, with 8 bases that match TRBD2. Germline-derived CDR1 and CDR2 are MDHEN and SYDVKM. The CDR3 runs 14 residues. With V trimmed by 7 bases and J by 5 bases, 9 bases remained unmatched. CDR3 bases: TGTGCCAGCACCCCGGGGGGGGCCCAGGAGACCCAGTACTTC. Translating gives CASTPGGAQETQYF.

The rearrangement joins TRBV5-5 to TRBJ2-7; TRBD2 might be the D (6 bases). The CDR3 extends over 16 amino acids. The V gene lost 0 bases and the J gene lost 0 bases, with 13 bases spanning the gap. Germline CDR1 reads SGHKS; CDR2 reads YYEKEE (reference sequence). CDR3 region: CASSLEVAASSYEQYF. CDR3 nucleotide sequence: TGTGCCAGCAGCTTGGAAGTAGCGGCCTCCTCCTACGAGCAGTACTTC.

This chain uses TRBV4-3 with TRBJ2-1; D remains unclear. The germline V gene encodes CDR1 LGHNA and CDR2 YSLEER. The germline V and J ends were trimmed by 1 base and 4 bases, with 14 bases remaining between them. This CDR3 comprises 16 residues. CDR3 amino acids: CASSQVTTQRYNEQFF. CDR3 bases: TGCGCCAGCAGCCAAGTAACGACTCAGCGATACAATGAGCAGTTCTTC.

CDR3 sequence reads: CASSNYGASYNEQFF. CDR3 DNA sequence: TGTGCCAGCAGCAACTACGGAGCCTCCTACAATGAGCAGTTCTTC. This sequence joins TRBV21-1 and TRBJ2-1; the table calls TRBD2, which could not be checked here. TRBV21-1 is shown as a pseudogene. This CDR3 region has 15 residues.

The rearrangement joins TRBV28 to TRBJ1-2, with D unresolved. This CDR3 is 14 amino acids long. Between the trimmed V and J ends, which lost 5 bases and 4 bases, there was a span of 14 bases. The germline gives CDR1 MDHEN, CDR2 SYDVKM. The CDR3 sequence is CASSPSGSGYGYTF. DNA for the CDR3: TGTGCCAGCAGTCCGTCGGGGTCGGGCTATGGCTACACCTTC.

The CDR3 loop reads CASSYQKGITGELFF. In DNA, the CDR3 is TGTGCCAGCAGTTACCAAAAGGGGATCACCGGGGAGCTGTTTTTT. This chain links TRBV6-5 with TRBJ2-2, with a tentative D call TRBD1 (5 bases). V lost 2 bases and J 4 bases, leaving 11 bases between the germline ends. CDR1 MNHEY and CDR2 SVGAGI come from the germline V gene. The CDR3 sequence is 15 residues long.

This chain connects TRBV28 to TRBJ2-4, with a possible D match to TRBD2 (5 bases). The V gene lost 4 bases and the J gene lost 2 bases, with 12 bases spanning the gap. CDR3 size: 15 residues. Germline V lookup: CDR1 MDHEN, CDR2 SYDVKM. In DNA, the CDR3 is TGTGCCAGCAGTTCTTCCGGGATTTCCAAAAACATTCAGTACTTC. It is translated as CASSSSGISKNIQYF.

The V call is TRBV7-2, the J call TRBJ2-2; tentative D call: TRBD2 (6 bases). Trimming cost V 3 bases and J 4 bases, with 6 bases left between them. This CDR3 is 13 amino acids long. Germline CDR1 reads SGHTA; CDR2 reads FQGNSA. The CDR3 spells CASSLTSTGELFF. The CDR3 coding sequence is TGTGCCAGCAGCTTGACTAGCACCGGGGAGCTGTTTTTT.

The genes are TRBV18 and TRBJ1-1; 7 positions match TRBD1. Germline assignment: CDR1 KGHSH and CDR2 LQKENI. The CDR3 totals 14 residues. V shed 4 bases, J shed 4 bases, and the junction held 6 bases outside the gene matches. The CDR3 loop reads CASSRSTGTTEAFF. The CDR3 DNA is TGTGCCAGCTCACGTTCGACAGGGACCACTGAAGCTTTCTTT.

This clone appeared once. Other DNA sequences of this sample code for an identical CDR3. J is TRBJ2-1 and V is TRBV14; TRBD2 is a possible D gene (6 bases). This CDR3 spans 16 amino acids. Trimming pared 1 base from V and 7 bases from J, leaving 17 bases between. CDR1 and CDR2 from the germline V gene are SGHDN and FVKESK. CDR3 region: CASSQGGYSGRNEQFF. As DNA, the CDR3 is TGTGCCAGCAGCCAAGGAGGGTATAGTGGGAGGAATGAGCAGTTCTTC.